This T cell receptor beta chain was identified in a study of regulatory T cells in long-lasting Graves disease. Study observations and caveats: Persistent disease showed a preference for TRBV28, TRBJ1-2 and TRBJ2-5.

Germline values: CDR1 SGHTA, CDR2 FQGTGA. This CDR3 has 15 amino acids. According to the study, TCR beta libraries were built with iRepertoire HTBI primers and CDR3-region Arm-PCR. One entry per CDR3 protein results from TCRdb running MiXCR on the multiplex PCR reads. This sample has 400,000 to 450,000 distinct CDR3 sequences, with less than 20% found just once. To note about this clonotype: Its antigen is not known. A read error may produce the germline difference seen at one junction end.

Stated time point: newly diagnosed GD, antithyroid drugs for less than 3 months. Scientists built the TCR library using RNA that was extracted from PBMCs. This sample also appeared in a second study, on T cells in Graves' hyperthyroidism and ophthalmopathy.

The chain recombines TRBV7-3 with TRBJ1-1; no definite D call. This specimen consisted of peripheral blood mononuclear cells (PBMCs), obtained at new diagnosis, from a patient treated with antithyroid drugs. This receptor was obtained from a woman aged 30 to 39 with Graves disease. The CDR3 nucleotides are TGCGCCAGCAGCCAAGACGGGATCCTGGAAACTGAAGCTTTCTTT. Translation: CASSQDGILETEAFF.